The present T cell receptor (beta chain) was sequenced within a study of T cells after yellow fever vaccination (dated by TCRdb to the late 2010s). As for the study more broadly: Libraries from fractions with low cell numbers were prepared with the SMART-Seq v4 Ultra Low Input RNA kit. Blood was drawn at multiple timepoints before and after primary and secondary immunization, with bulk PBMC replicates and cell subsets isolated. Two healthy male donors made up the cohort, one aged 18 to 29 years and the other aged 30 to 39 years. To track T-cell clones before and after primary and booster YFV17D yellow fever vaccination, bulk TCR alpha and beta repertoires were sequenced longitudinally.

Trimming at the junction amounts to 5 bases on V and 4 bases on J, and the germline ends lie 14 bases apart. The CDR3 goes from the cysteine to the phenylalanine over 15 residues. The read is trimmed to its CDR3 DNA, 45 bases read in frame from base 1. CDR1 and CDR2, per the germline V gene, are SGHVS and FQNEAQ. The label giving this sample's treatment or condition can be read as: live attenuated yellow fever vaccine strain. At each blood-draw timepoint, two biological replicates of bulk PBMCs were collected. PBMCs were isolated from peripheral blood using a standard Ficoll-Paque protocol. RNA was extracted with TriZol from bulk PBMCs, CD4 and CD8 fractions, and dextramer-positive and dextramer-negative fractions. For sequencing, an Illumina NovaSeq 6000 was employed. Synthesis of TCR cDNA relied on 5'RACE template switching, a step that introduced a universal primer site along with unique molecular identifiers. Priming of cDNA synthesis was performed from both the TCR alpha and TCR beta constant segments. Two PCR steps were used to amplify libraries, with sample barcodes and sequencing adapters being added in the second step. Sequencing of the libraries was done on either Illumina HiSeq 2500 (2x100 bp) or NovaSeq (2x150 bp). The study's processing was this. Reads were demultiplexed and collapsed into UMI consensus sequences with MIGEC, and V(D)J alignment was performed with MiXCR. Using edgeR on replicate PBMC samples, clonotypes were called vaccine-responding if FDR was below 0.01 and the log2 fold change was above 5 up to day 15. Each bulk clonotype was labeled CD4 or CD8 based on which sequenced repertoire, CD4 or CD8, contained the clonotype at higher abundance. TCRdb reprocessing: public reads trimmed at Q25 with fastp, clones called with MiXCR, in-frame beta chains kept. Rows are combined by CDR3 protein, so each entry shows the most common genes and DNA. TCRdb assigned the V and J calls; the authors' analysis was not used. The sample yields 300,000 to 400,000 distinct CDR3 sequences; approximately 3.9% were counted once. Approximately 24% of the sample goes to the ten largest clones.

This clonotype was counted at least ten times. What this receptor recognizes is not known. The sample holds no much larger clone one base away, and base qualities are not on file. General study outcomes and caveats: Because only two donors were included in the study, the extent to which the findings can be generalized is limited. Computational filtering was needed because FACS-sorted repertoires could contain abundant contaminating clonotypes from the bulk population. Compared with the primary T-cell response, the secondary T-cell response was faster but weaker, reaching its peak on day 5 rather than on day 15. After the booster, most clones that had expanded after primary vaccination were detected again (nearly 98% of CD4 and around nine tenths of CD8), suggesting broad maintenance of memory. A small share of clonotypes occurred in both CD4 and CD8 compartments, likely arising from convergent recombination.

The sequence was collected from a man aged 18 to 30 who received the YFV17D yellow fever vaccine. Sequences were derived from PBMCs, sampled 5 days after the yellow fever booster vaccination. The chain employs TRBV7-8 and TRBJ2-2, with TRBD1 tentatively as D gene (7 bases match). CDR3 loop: CASSRGTAGTGELFF. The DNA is TGTGCCAGCAGCCGGGGGACAGCGGGCACCGGGGAGCTGTTTTTT.